This T cell receptor (beta chain) was recorded in a study of T cells in tuberculosis. Study-wide results and caveats: Classification accuracy was around 90% (AUROC roughly 0.88) with the GMM-specific repertoire. Active tuberculosis TCR-alpha repertoires lay closer to GMM-specific TCRs than IGRA-negative controls, suggesting clonal expansion. Selection depended on which cryopreserved specimens were available.

Sequenced by immunoSEQ multiplex PCR; TCRdb stores in-frame clones only, minus some. This table holds more than 9,000 clones, 90% to 95% found once. Trimming left V 0 bases short and J 2 bases short, with 12 bases between. CDR3 length equals 15 residues. In germline, CDR1 is SGHRS, CDR2 YFSETQ. Included patients were adults of at least 18, HIV-seronegative, South African. Concerning this clone itself: What it recognizes is unknown.

The rearrangement uses TRBV5-1 and TRBJ2-7; perhaps TRBD1 as D (8 bases). Sequencing was carried out using PBMCs. The TCR was taken from an adult with tuberculosis. The CDR3 coding sequence is TGCGCCAGCAGCTTGGGACAGGGGAGGGCCTACGAGCAGTACTTC. It translates to CASSLGQGRAYEQYF.